The 22 T cell receptor beta chains given below trace back to one sample, sequenced in a study of shared clonotypes between healthy human individuals. Libraries were prepared by immunoSEQ multiplex PCR; TCRdb keeps only in-frame clonotypes and omits some of them. The sample gives about 1,800,000 clones, less than 95% of which show up once; around 1% is in the top ten. Naive CD8 isolation took CD45RO-negative cells positively selected for CCR7 and excluded terminally differentiated effector memory CD45RA+ cells. The sequenced sample was naive CD8+ T cells sorted from blood. These receptors all stem from a man aged 18-30 years in good health.

This clone has just one count. The chain uses TRBV5-1 and TRBJ1-1; D remains ambiguous. V was cut by 3 bases and J by 1 base, with 7 bases left in between. Germline V gene sequence: CDR1 SGHRS, CDR2 YFSETQ. There are 13 residues in the CDR3. The CDR3 loop is CASSSSRNTEAFF. CDR3 nucleotide sequence: TGCGCCAGCAGCTCCTCGAGGAACACTGAAGCTTTCTTT. Together with reference TRBV5-1 and TRBJ1-1, the CDR3 gives the full variable domain: KAGVTQTPRYLIKTRGQQVTLSCSPISGHRSVSWYQQTPGQGLQFLFEYFSETQRNKGNFPGRFSGRQFSNSRSEMNVSTLELGDSALYLCASSSSRNTEAFFGQGTRLTVV.

The V gene is TRBV11-3, the J gene TRBJ2-2; D unresolved. CDR1 and CDR2 from the germline V gene are SGHNT and YENEEA. With 6 bases removed from V and 6 bases from J, the gap between germline ends came to 5 bases. There are 11 residues in the CDR3. The CDR3 region has the DNA TGTGCCAGCAGAGGTGCCGGGGAGCTGTTTTTT. Its translation is CASRGAGELFF. Full variable domain (remainder filled in from reference TRBV11-3 and TRBJ2-2): EAGVVQSPRYKIIEKKQPVAFWCNPISGHNTLYWYLQNLGQGPELLIRYENEEAVDDSQLPKDRFSAERLKGVDSTLKIQPAELGDSAVYLCASRGAGELFFGEGSRLTVL.

The chain recombines TRBV21-1 with TRBJ1-1; the table's D call, TRBD1, has no DNA check behind it. TRBV21-1 counts as a pseudogene. The CDR3 is 15 amino acids. The CDR3 nucleotides read TGTGCCAGCAGCAAAGGAGACAGGTATAACACTGAAGCTTTCTTT. Translation: CASSKGDRYNTEAFF.

The chain recombines TRBV11-2 with TRBJ2-7; maybe TRBD2 (5 bases). The CDR3 runs to 12 residues. Germline loops: CDR1 SGHAT, CDR2 FQNNGV. V was clipped by 8 bases and J by 5 bases, with 13 bases between them. CDR3 sequence (DNA): TGTGCCAGCGAGGGCCTAGTTGACGAGCAGTACTTC. Residues: CASEGLVDEQYF.

V and J are TRBV6-1 and TRBJ2-7; no definite D call. This CDR3 has 12 residues. V was trimmed by 4 bases and J by 3 bases, leaving 7 bases between them. Germline V gene data show CDR1 as MNHNS and CDR2 as SASEGT. The CDR3 region has the DNA TGTGCCAGCAGTGTGAACAGCTACGAGCAGTACTTC. Translating gives CASSVNSYEQYF.

The chain links TRBV21-1 to TRBJ1-6. TRBV21-1 is an annotated pseudogene. The CDR3 spans 13 residues. CDR3 sequence reads: CASQPRDNSPLHF. The CDR3 bases are TGTGCCAGCCAGCCCCGGGATAATTCACCCCTCCACTTT.

Details on this clone: Other DNA sequences in the same sample also yield this CDR3. The V call is TRBV6-6, the J call TRBJ2-3; D gene uncertain. This CDR3 spans 12 amino acids. Germline CDR1 reads MNHNY; CDR2 reads SVGAGI (reference sequence). Between the trimmed V and J ends, which lost 2 bases and 6 bases, there was a span of 6 bases. CDR3 region: CASSYSSDTQYF. In DNA form, the CDR3 reads TGTGCCAGCAGTTACAGCTCCGATACGCAGTATTTT.

The chain links TRBV19 to TRBJ1-2; a possible D gene is TRBD1 (6 bases). With 0 bases removed from V and 7 bases from J, the gap between germline ends came to 18 bases. The CDR3 is 16 residues long. Germline values: CDR1 LNHDA, CDR2 SQIVND (reference sequence). CDR3 loop: CASSIDLGPGAGGYTF. Written as DNA, the CDR3 is TGTGCCAGTAGTATAGATCTGGGCCCGGGGGCCGGTGGCTACACCTTC.

The rearrangement uses TRBV7-9 and TRBJ2-3; D is unclear. The germline CDR1 and CDR2 sequences are SEHNR and FQNEAQ (reference sequence). Trimming took off 2 bases at V and 2 bases at J, with 8 bases between the two ends. The length of the CDR3 is 14 residues. CDR3 DNA sequence: TGTGCCAGCAGCTTATTTGGGGTCACAGATACGCAGTATTTT. This translates into CASSLFGVTDTQYF.

The V gene is TRBV28, the J gene TRBJ1-5; the match to TRBD1 covers 9 bases. V dropped 5 bases and J dropped 4; count of bases not matched to a gene: 6. Per germline, CDR1 MDHEN and CDR2 SYDVKM. This CDR3 is 15 amino acids long. The CDR3 coding sequence is TGTGCCAGCAGTCCACCGGGACAGGGTAATCAGCCCCAGCATTTT. Its translation: CASSPPGQGNQPQHF.

The chain recombines TRBV29-1 with TRBJ1-2, with D unclear. Trimming shortened V by 6 bases and J by 4 bases, and 12 bases separated the two germline ends. The CDR3 spans 12 residues. Germline CDR1 and CDR2: SQVTM and ANQGSEA. The CDR3 nucleotides are TGCAGCGTCCCCTCAGGAGGCTATGGCTACACCTTC. Its protein product is CSVPSGGYGYTF. The variable domain in full, completed from reference TRBV29-1 and TRBJ1-2, reads SAVISQKPSRDICQRGTSLTIQCQVDSQVTMMFWYRQQPGQSLTLIATANQGSEATYESGFVIDKFPISRPNLTFSTLTVSNMSPEDSSIYLCSVPSGGYGYTFGSGTRLTVV.

This sequence joins TRBV29-1 and TRBJ2-7, with TRBD1 matching over 11 bases. The germline V gene encodes CDR1 SQVTM and CDR2 ANQGSEA. V shed 0 bases and J 4 bases; nucleotides not matched to a gene: 2. The CDR3 is 14 amino acids. This CDR3 is CSVEEGTGGYEQYF. The CDR3 bases are TGCAGCGTTGAAGAAGGGACAGGGGGGTACGAGCAGTACTTC.

The rearrangement joins TRBV5-4 to TRBJ2-7; D remains ambiguous. Germline lookup yields CDR1 SGHNT and CDR2 YYREEE (reference sequence). Trimming removed 1 base from V and 5 bases from J, with 10 bases in between. CDR3 length: 13 residues. In DNA form, the CDR3 reads TGTGCCAGCAGCTTGAGAGGAACCCACGAGCAGTACTTC. The encoded protein is CASSLRGTHEQYF.

The chain uses TRBV30 and TRBJ2-1, with 12 nucleotides matching TRBD2. Germline trimming cut 2 bases from V and 2 bases from J; bases unmatched to any gene: 4. Germline V gene sequence: CDR1 GTSNPN, CDR2 SVGIG (reference sequence). CDR3 length: 16 amino acids. As DNA, the CDR3 is TGTGCCTGGAGTCGACTAGCGGGGGCTGCCTACAATGAGCAGTTCTTC. Translation gives CAWSRLAGAAYNEQFF.

The V call is TRBV30, the J call TRBJ2-3; TRBD2 aligns across 8 bases. This CDR3 comprises 15 residues. Trimming removed 0 bases from V and 1 base from J; junction bases left unmatched: 3. Germline V gene lookup returns CDR1 GTSNPN and CDR2 SVGIG (reference sequence). CDR3 residues: CAWSVRGGGTDTQYF. CDR3 nucleotides: TGTGCCTGGAGTGTACGGGGGGGCGGCACAGATACGCAGTATTTT.

Turning to this clone: Other DNA sequences within the sample encode an identical CDR3. J is TRBJ2-2 and V is TRBV29-1, with 9 bases that match TRBD1. The germline V gene has CDR1 SQVTM and CDR2 ANQGSEA. J lost 1 base, V lost 3 bases, and 0 bases had no gene match. The CDR3 extends over 14 amino acids. CDR3 sequence (DNA): TGCAGCGTTGAGGGACAGGGGAACACCGGGGAGCTGTTTTTT. Its translation is CSVEGQGNTGELFF.

This chain links TRBV11-2 with TRBJ2-1, with D possibly being TRBD1 or TRBD2 (5 bases each). V lost 0 bases and J 0 bases, leaving 9 bases between the germline ends. This CDR3 contains 16 residues. Germline CDR1 SGHAT, CDR2 FQNNGV. For the CDR3, the DNA is TGTGCCAGCAGCTTAGACGCAGGGAGCTCCTACAATGAGCAGTTCTTC. This encodes CASSLDAGSSYNEQFF.

The table lists this clone with a few counts. Other DNA sequences in the same sample also yield this CDR3. The rearrangement joins TRBV7-9 to TRBJ1-1, with 7 bases aligning to TRBD1. V gave up 4 bases and J gave up 2 bases; unmatched junction bases: 4. The CDR3 spans 14 residues. Germline V lookup: CDR1 SEHNR, CDR2 FQNEAQ (reference sequence). The DNA for the CDR3 is TGTGCCAGCAGCTCCCGGACAGGCAACACTGAAGCTTTCTTT. This encodes CASSSRTGNTEAFF.

V usage is TRBV27 and J usage is TRBJ2-3; the D gene is possibly TRBD2 (6 bases). V lost 8 bases and J lost 6, with 15 bases in between. CDR3 length: 13 residues. The germline CDR1 and CDR2 sequences are MNHEY and SMNVEV (reference sequence). This CDR3 is CASPPYGTDTQYF. The CDR3 region has the DNA TGTGCCAGCCCCCCCTACGGGACTGATACGCAGTATTTT.

The chain combines TRBV5-1 with TRBJ2-3; 7 bases map to TRBD1. Trimming at V came to 1 base and at J to 1 base, leaving 3 bases not matched to a gene. CDR1 SGHRS and CDR2 YFSETQ come from the germline V gene. This CDR3 is 15 amino acids long. CDR3 loop: CASSLQTGGTDTQYF. The CDR3 DNA reads as TGCGCCAGCAGCTTGCAAACAGGGGGCACAGATACGCAGTATTTT.

V and J are TRBV6-1 and TRBJ1-3, with no clear D. Trimming stripped 2 bases from V and 2 bases from J, with 10 bases between. CDR3 length equals 15 residues. CDR1 and CDR2 (germline): MNHNS, SASEGT. The CDR3 sequence is CASSELIGAGNTIYF. CDR3 DNA: TGTGCCAGCAGTGAACTAATCGGGGCTGGAAACACCATATATTTT.

Concerning this clone: Mismatch with germline at one junction end may stem from a read error. The CDR3 sequence is CASSLAGQGTTF. The CDR3 DNA reads TGTGCCAGCAGCTTAGCGGGGCAGGGGACCACCTTC. The chain links TRBV7-9 to TRBJ2-7, with D perhaps matching TRBD1 (6 bases). The CDR3 covers 12 residues. Germline V gene sequence: CDR1 SEHNR, CDR2 FQNEAQ (reference sequence).